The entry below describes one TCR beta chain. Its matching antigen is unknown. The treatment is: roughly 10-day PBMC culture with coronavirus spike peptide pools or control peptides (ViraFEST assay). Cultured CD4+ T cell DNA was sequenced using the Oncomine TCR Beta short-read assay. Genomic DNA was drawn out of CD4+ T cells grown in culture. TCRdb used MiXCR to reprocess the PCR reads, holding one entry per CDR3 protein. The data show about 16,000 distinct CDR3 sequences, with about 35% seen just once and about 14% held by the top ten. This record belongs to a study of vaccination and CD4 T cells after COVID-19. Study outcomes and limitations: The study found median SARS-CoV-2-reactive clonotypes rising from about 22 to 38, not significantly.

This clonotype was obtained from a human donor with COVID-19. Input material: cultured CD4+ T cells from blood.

DNA of the CDR3: TGTGCCAGCAGGAGCTACCAAGAGACCCAGTACTTC. Its protein is CASRSYQETQYF. The chain carries TRBV2 and TRBJ2-5; D ambiguous. The germline V gene encodes CDR1 SNHLY and CDR2 FYNNEI. The germline V and J ends were trimmed by 6 bases and 0 bases, with 5 bases remaining between them. This CDR3 is 12 amino acids long.